This T cell receptor beta chain was sequenced for a study of blood T cells in healthy people across ages. Primed by a sample-barcoded 5' primer and a J-beta primer mix, a second PCR proceeded for roughly 6 to 12 cycles. TCRdb reprocessed the 5' RACE reads with MiXCR, giving one entry per CDR3 protein. Of around 1.5 million distinct CDR3 sequences listed, 59% were seen once; the top ten hold 6.7%. Trimming removed 5 bases from V and 4 bases from J, with 17 bases in between. The CDR3 is 15 amino acids. Germline V gives CDR1 MNHEY, CDR2 SMNVEV (reference sequence). The V call is TRBV27, the J call TRBJ1-2; D unclear. Sequencing was carried out using blood. The clonotype was recovered from a young man in good health. This CDR3 reads CASSAYISATYGYTF. In nucleotides, the CDR3 is TGTGCCAGCAGTGCATATATCAGCGCGACCTATGGCTACACCTTC.